This paragraph reports one T cell receptor beta chain. What it binds is unknown. The repertoire was sequenced with immunoSEQ multiplex PCR; TCRdb's copy has only in-frame clones and lacks some. The sample holds approximately 91,000 clones; approximately 91% are singletons and the top ten take 10% to 15%. The data were taken from a study of T cell responses to AZD1222 COVID-19 vaccine. Whole-study findings and limits: Donors were mostly white British, more females; clonal diversity possibly underestimated.

Germline V lookup: CDR1 MNHEY, CDR2 SVGAGI. The CDR3 sequence is 15 residues long. Trimming cost V 4 bases and J 5 bases; bases outside gene matches: 7. The source material was peripheral blood, sampled on day 0 of AZD1222 vaccination. This receptor was identified in an adult in good health. V and J are TRBV6-5 and TRBJ1-1, with TRBD1 matching over 10 bases. The CDR3, as DNA: TGTGCCAGCAGTTTCCCTGGACAGGGGGGAACTGAAGCTTTCTTT. It encodes CASSFPGQGGTEAFF.